This is a list of T cell receptor beta chains from one sample in a study of Graves' ophthalmopathy and Graves' hyperthyroidism. TCRdb recomputed calls from the multiplex PCR reads with MiXCR, one row per CDR3 protein. The sample contains over a million distinct CDR3 sequences, about two fifths of which appear only once. Sequencing was carried out using peripheral blood or thyroid tissue (not recorded which). These receptors were collected from an adult man with Graves' hyperthyroidism. CDR3s include the opening cysteine and the closing phenylalanine or tryptophan. Each record gives: V gene, D gene, J gene, clone size, CDR3 DNA, CDR3 protein. A D gene is named only where the DNA matches it firmly. Clone size is stated in some rows and not others, as once, few, many or a class when expanded.

v_call: TRBV20-1
d_call: TRBD2
j_call: TRBJ2-7
clone_size: .
cdr3_nt: TGCAGTGCTAAGTACAGCGGGAGTGGGACCTACGAGCAGTACTTC
cdr3_aa: CSAKYSGSGTYEQYF

v_call: TRBV11-3
d_call: .
j_call: TRBJ1-5
clone_size: few
cdr3_nt: TGTGCCAGCAGCGCAACAGGGAGAGTTAGGTTCCATCAGCCCCAGCATTTT
cdr3_aa: CASSATGRVRFHQPQHF

v_call: TRBV12-3/TRBV12-4
d_call: TRBD1
j_call: TRBJ1-4
clone_size: many
cdr3_nt: TGTGCCAGCAGTCCGGATAGGACAGGGGGCTATGAAAAACTGTTTTTT
cdr3_aa: CASSPDRTGGYEKLFF

v_call: TRBV20-1
d_call: TRBD1
j_call: TRBJ1-5
clone_size: .
cdr3_nt: TGCAGTGCCACGGGACAGCCGGTTGGGACCCAGCATTTT
cdr3_aa: CSATGQPVGTQHF

v_call: TRBV10-2
d_call: .
j_call: TRBJ1-5
clone_size: .
cdr3_nt: TGCGCCAGCAGTGATGACCGAGGGGCGCGGAGTCAGCCCCAGCATTTT
cdr3_aa: CASSDDRGARSQPQHF

v_call: TRBV11-2
d_call: .
j_call: TRBJ1-2
clone_size: many
cdr3_nt: TGTGCCAGCAGCTTAGTCACAGGGTCGGATGGCTACACCTTC
cdr3_aa: CASSLVTGSDGYTF

v_call: TRBV12-3/TRBV12-4
d_call: TRBD2
j_call: TRBJ2-7
clone_size: .
cdr3_nt: TGTGCCAGCAGCTTGGCCGGGGGGGCAGTTGAGCAGTACTTC
cdr3_aa: CASSLAGGAVEQYF

v_call: TRBV7-9
d_call: .
j_call: TRBJ1-2
clone_size: many
cdr3_nt: TGTGCCAGCAGCCGAGGGGACGGATTCTATGGCTACACCTTC
cdr3_aa: CASSRGDGFYGYTF

v_call: TRBV20-1
d_call: .
j_call: TRBJ1-1
clone_size: many
cdr3_nt: TGCAGTGCTAGGATGGGGGGCACGAACACTGAAGCTTTCTTT
cdr3_aa: CSARMGGTNTEAFF

v_call: TRBV12-3/TRBV12-4
d_call: .
j_call: TRBJ1-4
clone_size: .
cdr3_nt: TGTGCCAGCAGTTTCCTAGGACAACAGGGTGGAAAACTGTTTTTT
cdr3_aa: CASSFLGQQGGKLFF

v_call: TRBV9
d_call: TRBD1
j_call: TRBJ1-1
clone_size: few
cdr3_nt: TGTGCCAGCAGCTGGGGACAGGGGGCGATCTTCGGTGAAGCTTTCTTT
cdr3_aa: CASSWGQGAIFGEAFF

v_call: TRBV9
d_call: .
j_call: TRBJ1-2
clone_size: many
cdr3_nt: TGTGCCAGCAGCGCTCAAGGGGGGAACTATGGCTACACCTTC
cdr3_aa: CASSAQGGNYGYTF

v_call: TRBV29-1
d_call: TRBD1
j_call: TRBJ1-1
clone_size: .
cdr3_nt: TGCAGTATACCCGGGACAGAGGACACTGAATCTTTCTTT
cdr3_aa: CSIPGTEDTESFF

v_call: TRBV6-5
d_call: .
j_call: TRBJ2-2
clone_size: few
cdr3_nt: TGTGCCAGCAGTCTGACTCATATCACCGGGGAGCTGTTTTTT
cdr3_aa: CASSLTHITGELFF

v_call: TRBV29-1
d_call: .
j_call: TRBJ1-4
clone_size: .
cdr3_nt: TGCAGCGTTGATCCCACAGTCTCTGGTAATGAAAAACTGTTTTTT
cdr3_aa: CSVDPTVSGNEKLFF

v_call: TRBV4-3
d_call: .
j_call: TRBJ2-7
clone_size: .
cdr3_nt: TGCGCCAGCAGCCAAGATAGGTCGGACTCCTACGAGCAGTACTTC
cdr3_aa: CASSQDRSDSYEQYF

v_call: TRBV29-1
d_call: .
j_call: TRBJ1-1
clone_size: .
cdr3_nt: TGCAGCGTTGGGGTAGGGGATGATGCTTTCTTT
cdr3_aa: CSVGVGDDAFF

v_call: TRBV5-8
d_call: .
j_call: TRBJ2-5
clone_size: .
cdr3_nt: TGTGCCAGCAGTTACAAGACCGCCCAAGAGACCCAGTACTTC
cdr3_aa: CASSYKTAQETQYF

v_call: TRBV5-1
d_call: TRBD1
j_call: TRBJ1-1
clone_size: many
cdr3_nt: TGCGCCAGCAGCTGGGGGGACAGGGACTACACTGAAGCTTTCTTT
cdr3_aa: CASSWGDRDYTEAFF

v_call: TRBV5-4
d_call: .
j_call: TRBJ1-2
clone_size: many
cdr3_nt: TGTGCCAGCAGCTCGGAGGGCGCGAGTGGGTACTATGGCTACACCTTC
cdr3_aa: CASSSEGASGYYGYTF

v_call: TRBV10-2
d_call: TRBD2
j_call: TRBJ2-2
clone_size: few
cdr3_nt: TGCGCCAGCAGTGAGTCCAGGAGCGGGGGGACCGGGGAGCTGTTTTTT
cdr3_aa: CASSESRSGGTGELFF

v_call: TRBV7-9
d_call: TRBD1
j_call: TRBJ1-2
clone_size: .
cdr3_nt: TGTGCCAGCAGCCCCACCCGGGCGTCGGGACAGGTATATGGCTACACCTTC
cdr3_aa: CASSPTRASGQVYGYTF

v_call: TRBV2
d_call: .
j_call: TRBJ2-5
clone_size: few
cdr3_nt: TGTGCCAGCAGAAGGGAATGGGGTGAGACCCAGTACTTC
cdr3_aa: CASRREWGETQYF

v_call: TRBV7-2
d_call: .
j_call: TRBJ1-1
clone_size: .
cdr3_nt: TGCGCCAGCAGCCAACCCGACATGGGGTTCGTGTTCACTGAAGCTTTCTTT
cdr3_aa: CASSQPDMGFVFTEAFF

v_call: TRBV24-1
d_call: .
j_call: TRBJ1-2
clone_size: once
cdr3_nt: TGTGCCACCAGGGGAGAAGATGGCTACACCTTC
cdr3_aa: CATRGEDGYTF

v_call: TRBV2
d_call: .
j_call: TRBJ1-4
clone_size: many
cdr3_nt: TGTGCCAGCAGTGAAGGGGCGTACGAAAAACTGTTTTTT
cdr3_aa: CASSEGAYEKLFF

v_call: TRBV7-2
d_call: .
j_call: TRBJ1-5
clone_size: many
cdr3_nt: TGTGCCAGCAGCTTGCGGGGCCATAGCAATCAGCCCCAGCATTTT
cdr3_aa: CASSLRGHSNQPQHF

v_call: TRBV6-5
d_call: .
j_call: TRBJ1-5
clone_size: .
cdr3_nt: TGTGCCAGCAGTGAAACGATAGGGGGTTTTGGTCAGCCCCAGCATTTT
cdr3_aa: CASSETIGGFGQPQHF